This T cell receptor (beta chain) was recovered during a study of CD8 T cells in ankylosing spondylitis. Study outcomes and limitations: Seemingly characteristic of ankylosing spondylitis blood was a TCR beta motif consisting of about 8 highly homologous variants. The disease-linked clones had a CD8+ phenotype and low blood frequencies. Several of the motif variants were reported before in synovial fluid and blood from reactive arthritis.

Turning to this clonotype: The antigen is unknown.

It was by quantitative 5'-RACE with molecular barcodes that TCR beta libraries were made. TCRdb called the 5' RACE reads again in MiXCR, with one record for every CDR3 protein. The sample has 250,000 to 400,000 distinct CDR3 sequences, roughly 12% seen once. In germline, CDR1 is LNHNV, CDR2 YYDKDF (reference sequence). V lost 0 bases, J lost 2 bases, and 12 bases lay in between. This CDR3 is built from 16 residues. This TCR was sampled from a female donor with ankylosing spondylitis or in good health (not recorded which). J is TRBJ2-3 and V is TRBV15; D gene ambiguous. The material sequenced was blood, either unsorted or a sorted T cell fraction (not recorded which). CDR3 sequence: CATSRDAPLVTDTQYF. In DNA form, the CDR3 reads TGTGCCACCAGCAGAGATGCGCCCCTTGTCACAGATACGCAGTATTTT.